One TCR beta chain is described in this entry. The data originate from a study of control samples from healthy donors and cancer patients. The V end was cut by 3 bases, the J end by 12 bases, with 14 bases between. This CDR3 has 13 amino acids. Germline CDR1 and CDR2: MNHNS and SASEGT. The method was immunoSEQ multiplex PCR; TCRdb's version includes in-frame clones alone and lacks a portion of them. The sample includes roughly 63,000 clones, 80% to 95% of them seen just once. The receptor was isolated from a man aged 35 to 55 with colorectal cancer. The sample consisted of PBMCs. The chain has TRBV6-1 and TRBJ1-4; D gene uncertain. The CDR3 protein is CASSDESGLQLFF. The CDR3 DNA follows: TGTGCCAGCAGTGACGAATCAGGCTTGCAACTGTTTTTT.